This T cell receptor beta chain was sequenced for a study of shared clonotypes between healthy human individuals. Study background: Per-donor plates numbered three CD4 naive, three CD4 memory, two CD8 naive and one CD8 memory.

Findings and caveats of the study: Shared clonotypes: 4.5% to 5% naive CD4, around 3.5% naive CD8, over 2% memory CD4, 0.35% to 0.5% memory CD8.

This clone showed up just a few times. The antigen is unknown. Genomic DNA belonging to each subset was distributed in equal measure over several immunoSEQ plates. Sequencing used immunoSEQ multiplex PCR; TCRdb keeps in-frame clones, though not all of them. The table records millions of clones, approximately 95% of them present only once. The CDR3 spans 17 residues. Germline-derived CDR1 and CDR2 are ENHRY and SYGVKD. Germline trimming cut 4 bases from V and 0 bases from J; bases unmatched to any gene: 6. Researchers partitioned CD4+ cells into CD45RA+ naive and CD45RA-negative memory subsets. Sequencing used naive CD4+ T cells sorted from blood. This sample's subset: CD45RA+ positively selected. The source is a man between 18 and 35 years old in good health. The chain couples TRBV10-3 to TRBJ2-7; 13 bases match TRBD2. CDR3: CAISVGLAGVFSYEQYF. The CDR3 nucleotides read TGTGCCATCAGTGTTGGACTAGCGGGGGTCTTCTCCTACGAGCAGTACTTC.